This TCR beta chain is from a study of blood T cell repertoires in COVID-19. V lost 3 bases, J lost 6 bases, and 8 bases lay in between. The CDR3 length is 13 residues. Germline CDR1 is LNHDA and CDR2 is SQIVND (reference sequence). The assay was immunoSEQ multiplex PCR, and TCRdb's table has in-frame clones only and misses some. The table has about 70,000 clones, approximately 89% seen once. The chain couples TRBV19 to TRBJ2-2; no clear D gene. The sequencing sample was made of peripheral blood. This TCR derives from a man over 45 with active COVID-19. CDR3 sequence: CASSMRFPGELFF. CDR3 DNA sequence: TGTGCCAGTAGTATGAGATTCCCCGGGGAGCTGTTTTTT.